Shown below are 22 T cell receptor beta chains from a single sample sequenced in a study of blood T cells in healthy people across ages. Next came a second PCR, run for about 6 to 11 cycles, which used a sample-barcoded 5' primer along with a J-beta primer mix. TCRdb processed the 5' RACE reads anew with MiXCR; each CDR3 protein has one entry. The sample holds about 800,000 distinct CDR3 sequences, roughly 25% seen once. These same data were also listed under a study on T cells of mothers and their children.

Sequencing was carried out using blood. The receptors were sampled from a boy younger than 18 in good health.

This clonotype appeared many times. The CDR3 here is CASSPGQGNQPQHF. The CDR3 bases are TGCGCCAGCAGCCCGGGACAGGGCAATCAGCCCCAGCATTTT. V and J are TRBV5-1 and TRBJ1-5; TRBD1 matches at 8 bases. J gave up 2 bases and V 4 bases, and 2 bases lay outside the gene matches. The germline CDR1 and CDR2 sequences are SGHRS and YFSETQ. CDR3 length: 14 residues. The full variable domain, with the rest looked up from reference TRBV5-1 and TRBJ1-5, is KAGVTQTPRYLIKTRGQQVTLSCSPISGHRSVSWYQQTPGQGLQFLFEYFSETQRNKGNFPGRFSGRQFSNSRSEMNVSTLELGDSALYLCASSPGQGNQPQHFGDGTRLSIL.

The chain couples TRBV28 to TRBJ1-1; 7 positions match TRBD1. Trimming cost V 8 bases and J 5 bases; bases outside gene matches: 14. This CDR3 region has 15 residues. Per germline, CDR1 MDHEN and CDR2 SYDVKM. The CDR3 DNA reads TGTGCCAGCTTGGGGAGGGGGCGCAGGAGGACTGAAGCTTTCTTT. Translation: CASLGRGRRRTEAFF. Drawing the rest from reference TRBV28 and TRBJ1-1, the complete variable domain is DVKVTQSSRYLVKRTGEKVFLECVQDMDHENMFWYRQDPGLGLRLIYFSYDVKMKEKGDIPEGYSVSREKKERFSLILESASTNQTSMYLCASLGRGRRRTEAFFGQGTRLTVV.

Here the CDR3 reads CASSPYPLDQPQHF. The CDR3 DNA sequence: TGTGCCAGCTCACCATATCCCCTGGATCAGCCCCAGCATTTT. The chain combines TRBV18 with TRBJ1-5; no clear D gene. Germline values: CDR1 KGHSH, CDR2 LQKENI. This CDR3 is built from 14 residues. Trimming left V 2 bases short and J 5 bases short, with 10 bases between. The variable domain in full, completed from reference TRBV18 and TRBJ1-5, reads NAGVMQNPRHLVRRRGQEARLRCSPMKGHSHVYWYRQLPEEGLKFMVYLQKENIIDESGMPKERFSAEFPKEGPSILRIQQVVRGDSAAYFCASSPYPLDQPQHFGDGTRLSIL.

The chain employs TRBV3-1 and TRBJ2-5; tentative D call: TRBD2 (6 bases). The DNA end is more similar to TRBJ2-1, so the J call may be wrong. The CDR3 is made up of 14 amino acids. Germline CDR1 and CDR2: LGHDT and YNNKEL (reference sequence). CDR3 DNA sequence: TGTGCCAGCAGCCAAGATCGGGCTAGCGATGAGCAGTTCTTC. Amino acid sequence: CASSQDRASDEQFF.

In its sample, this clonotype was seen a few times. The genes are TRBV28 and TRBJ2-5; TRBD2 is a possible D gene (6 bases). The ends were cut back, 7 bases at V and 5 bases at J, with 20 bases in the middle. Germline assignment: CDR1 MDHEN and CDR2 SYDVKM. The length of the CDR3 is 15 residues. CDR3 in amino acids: CASTSLAGSPETQYF. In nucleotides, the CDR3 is TGTGCCAGCACCTCACTAGCCGGCTCGCCCGAGACCCAGTACTTC.

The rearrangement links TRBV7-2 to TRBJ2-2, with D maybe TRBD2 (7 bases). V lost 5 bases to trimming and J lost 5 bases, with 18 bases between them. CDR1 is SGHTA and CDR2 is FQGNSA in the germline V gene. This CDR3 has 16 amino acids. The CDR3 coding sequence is TGTGCCAGCAGCGGTCTGGGGGGGGCGCTGACCGGGGAGCTGTTTTTT. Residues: CASSGLGGALTGELFF. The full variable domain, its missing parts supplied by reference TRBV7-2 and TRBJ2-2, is GAGVSQSPSNKVTEKGKDVELRCDPISGHTALYWYRQSLGQGLEFLIYFQGNSAPDKSGLPSDRFSAERTGGSVSTLTIQRTQQEDSAVYLCASSGLGGALTGELFFGEGSRLTVL.

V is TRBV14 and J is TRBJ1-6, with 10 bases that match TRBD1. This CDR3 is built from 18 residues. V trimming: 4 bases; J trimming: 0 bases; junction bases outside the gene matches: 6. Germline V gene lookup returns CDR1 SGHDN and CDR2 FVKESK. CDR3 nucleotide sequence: TGTGCCAGCAGCCTGAGGACAGGGGGGAGCTCCTATAATTCACCCCTCCACTTT. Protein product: CASSLRTGGSSYNSPLHF.

CDR3 protein: CASSRGIYEQYF. In DNA, the CDR3 is TGTGCCAGCAGCCGCGGGATCTACGAGCAGTACTTC. The V gene is TRBV27, the J gene TRBJ2-7; a weak D match, TRBD2 (6 bases). Trimming cost V 6 bases and J 3 bases, with 9 bases left between them. Germline values: CDR1 MNHEY, CDR2 SMNVEV (reference sequence). The length of the CDR3 is 12 residues.

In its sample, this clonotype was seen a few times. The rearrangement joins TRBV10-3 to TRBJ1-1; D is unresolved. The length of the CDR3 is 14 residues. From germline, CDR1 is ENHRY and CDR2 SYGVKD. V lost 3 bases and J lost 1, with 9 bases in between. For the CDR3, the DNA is TGTGCCATCAGTGAACAGATCGGGAACACTGAAGCTTTCTTT. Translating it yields CAISEQIGNTEAFF.

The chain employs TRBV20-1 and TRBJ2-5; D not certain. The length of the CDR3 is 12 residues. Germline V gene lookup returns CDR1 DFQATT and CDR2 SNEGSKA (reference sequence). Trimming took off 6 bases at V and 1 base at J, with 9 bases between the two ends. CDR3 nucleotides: TGCAGTGCCGGTCCGCTCCAAGAGACCCAGTACTTC. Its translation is CSAGPLQETQYF.

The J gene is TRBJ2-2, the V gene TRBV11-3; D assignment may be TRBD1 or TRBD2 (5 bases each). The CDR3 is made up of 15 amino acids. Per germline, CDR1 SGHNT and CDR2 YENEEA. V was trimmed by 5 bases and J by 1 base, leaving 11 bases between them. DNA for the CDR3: TGTGCCAGCAGCCCGGGACGGGGGAACACCGGGGAGCTGTTTTTT. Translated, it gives CASSPGRGNTGELFF.

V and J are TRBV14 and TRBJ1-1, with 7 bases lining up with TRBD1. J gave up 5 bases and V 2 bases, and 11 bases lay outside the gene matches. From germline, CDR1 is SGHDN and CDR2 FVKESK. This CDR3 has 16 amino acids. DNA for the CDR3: TGTGCCAGCAGCCAAAGAGAAGGGGGCTTTAGGACTGAAGCTTTCTTT. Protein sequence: CASSQREGGFRTEAFF.

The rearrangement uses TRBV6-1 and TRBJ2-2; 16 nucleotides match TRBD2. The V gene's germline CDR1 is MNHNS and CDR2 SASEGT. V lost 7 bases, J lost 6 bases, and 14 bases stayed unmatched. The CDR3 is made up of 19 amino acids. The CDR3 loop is CASTDAPGLAGGRSGELFF. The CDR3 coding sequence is TGTGCCAGCACCGATGCTCCGGGACTAGCGGGGGGGAGATCCGGGGAGCTGTTTTTT.

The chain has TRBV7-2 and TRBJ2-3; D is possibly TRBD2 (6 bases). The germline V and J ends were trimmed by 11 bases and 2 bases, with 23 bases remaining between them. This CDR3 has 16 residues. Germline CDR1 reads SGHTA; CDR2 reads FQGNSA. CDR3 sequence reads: CAGNYFGGEYTDTQYF. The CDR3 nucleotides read TGTGCCGGCAACTACTTCGGGGGAGAGTACACAGATACGCAGTATTTT. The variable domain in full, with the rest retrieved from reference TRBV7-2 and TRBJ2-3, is GAGVSQSPSNKVTEKGKDVELRCDPISGHTALYWYRQSLGQGLEFLIYFQGNSAPDKSGLPSDRFSAERTGGSVSTLTIQRTQQEDSAVYLCAGNYFGGEYTDTQYFGPGTRLTVL.

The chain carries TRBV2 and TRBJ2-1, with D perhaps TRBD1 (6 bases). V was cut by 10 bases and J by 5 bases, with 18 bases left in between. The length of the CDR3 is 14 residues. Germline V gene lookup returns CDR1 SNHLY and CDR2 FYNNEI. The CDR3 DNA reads TGTGCCACCCCCTCCCTTAACAGGGACAATGAGCAGTTCTTC. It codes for CATPSLNRDNEQFF.

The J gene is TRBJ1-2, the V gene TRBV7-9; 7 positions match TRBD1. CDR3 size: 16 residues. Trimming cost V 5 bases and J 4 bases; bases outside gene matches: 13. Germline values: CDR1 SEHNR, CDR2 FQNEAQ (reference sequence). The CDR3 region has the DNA TGTGCCAGCAGCCAGGGACAGAGAGACCCTATCTATGGCTACACCTTC. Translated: CASSQGQRDPIYGYTF.

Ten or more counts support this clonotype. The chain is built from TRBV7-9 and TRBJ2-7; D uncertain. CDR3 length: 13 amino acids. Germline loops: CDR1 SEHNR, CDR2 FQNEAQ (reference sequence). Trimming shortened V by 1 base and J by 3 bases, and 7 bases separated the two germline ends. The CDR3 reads CASSLVEHYEQYF. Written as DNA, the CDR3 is TGTGCCAGCAGCTTAGTGGAGCACTACGAGCAGTACTTC.

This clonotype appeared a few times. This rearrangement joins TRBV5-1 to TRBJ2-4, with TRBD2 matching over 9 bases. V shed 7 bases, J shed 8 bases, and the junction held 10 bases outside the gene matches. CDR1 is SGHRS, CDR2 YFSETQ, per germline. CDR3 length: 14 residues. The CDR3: CASATGSGGYIQYF. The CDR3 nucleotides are TGCGCCAGCGCCACGGGTAGCGGGGGCTACATTCAGTACTTC. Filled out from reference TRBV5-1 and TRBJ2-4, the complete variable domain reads KAGVTQTPRYLIKTRGQQVTLSCSPISGHRSVSWYQQTPGQGLQFLFEYFSETQRNKGNFPGRFSGRQFSNSRSEMNVSTLELGDSALYLCASATGSGGYIQYFGAGTRLSVL.

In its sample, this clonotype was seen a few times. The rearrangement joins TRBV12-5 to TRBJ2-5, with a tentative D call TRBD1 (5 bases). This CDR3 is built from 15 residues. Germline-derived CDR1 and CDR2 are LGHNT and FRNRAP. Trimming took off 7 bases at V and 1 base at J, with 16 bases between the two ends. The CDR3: CASARPTGFQETQYF. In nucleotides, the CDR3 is TGTGCTAGTGCCAGACCTACAGGCTTCCAAGAGACCCAGTACTTC.

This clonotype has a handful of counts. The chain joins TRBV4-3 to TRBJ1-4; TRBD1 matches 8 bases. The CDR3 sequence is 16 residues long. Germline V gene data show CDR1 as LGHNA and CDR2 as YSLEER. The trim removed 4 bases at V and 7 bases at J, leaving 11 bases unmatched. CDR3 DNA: TGCGCCAGCAGCCTCCTACAGGGGGATGAAGGTGAAAAACTGTTTTTT. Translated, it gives CASSLLQGDEGEKLFF.

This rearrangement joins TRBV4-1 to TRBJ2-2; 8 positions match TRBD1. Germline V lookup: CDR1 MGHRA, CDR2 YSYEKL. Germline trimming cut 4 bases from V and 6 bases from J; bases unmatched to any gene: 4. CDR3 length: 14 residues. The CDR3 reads CASSLDRAAGELFF. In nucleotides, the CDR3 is TGCGCCAGCAGCCTGGACAGGGCCGCCGGGGAGCTGTTTTTT.

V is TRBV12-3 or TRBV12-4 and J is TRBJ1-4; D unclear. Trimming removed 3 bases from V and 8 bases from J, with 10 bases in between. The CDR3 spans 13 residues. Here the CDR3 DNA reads TGTGCCAGCAGTTTGAACCTGGAGGAAAAACTGTTTTTT. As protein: CASSLNLEEKLFF.